These T cell receptor beta chains were read from a single sample in a study of PD-L1 blockade in urothelial cancer. Sequencing was performed with immunoSEQ multiplex PCR; in TCRdb, only in-frame clones are kept and a portion is missing. The data show tens of thousands of clones, with 70% to 80% seen just once and roughly 3.6% held by the top ten. The starting material was PBMCs, obtained around atezolizumab (anti-PD-L1) treatment. These TCRs come from a man between 65 and 79 years old with urothelial cancer. The CDR3 runs from the conserved cysteine through the conserved F or W. A D gene is named only where the DNA matches it firmly. Clone size, where shown, is once, few, many, or a class for clones that have expanded.

TGTGCCAGCAGCTTAGACCGACAGGTGGGCGAAAAACTGTTTTTT CASSLDRQVGEKLFF NA TRBJ1-4 TRBV7-9 NA
TGTGCCAGCACCTGGGGGCCCGGGGAGCTGTTTTTT CASTWGPGELFF NA TRBJ2-2 TRBV7-8 NA
TGTGCCAGCAGCCGTCGGGACAGCCTAGCTTCTAACTATGGCTACACCTTC CASSRRDSLASNYGYTF TRBD1 TRBJ1-2 TRBV5-5 NA
TGCGCCAGCAGCACGGGGACAGGCAATCAGCCCCAGCATTTT CASSTGTGNQPQHF TRBD1 TRBJ1-5 TRBV5-1 once
TGTGCCAGCAGCACTCGGACAGGGGGCTTCTACGAGCAGTACTTC CASSTRTGGFYEQYF TRBD1 TRBJ2-7 TRBV7-2 NA
TGTGCCAGCAGTGGACAGGAAGATTCTGGGGCCAACGTCCTGACTTTC CASSGQEDSGANVLTF TRBD1 TRBJ2-6 TRBV28 once
TGTGCCAGCAGCTTAGGTTTGGGGAGGAGCTCCTACAATGAGCAGTTCTTC CASSLGLGRSSYNEQFF NA TRBJ2-1 TRBV7-9 once
TGTGCCAGCCAGACAGGGGGACCCAATCAGCCCCAGCATTTT CASQTGGPNQPQHF TRBD1 TRBJ1-5 TRBV28 NA
TGTGCCAGTAGTATCGGGAGGGGGCACACCGGGGAGCTGTTTTTT CASSIGRGHTGELFF NA TRBJ2-2 TRBV19 NA
TGCGCCAGCAGCCAAGATCTTATGAGACAGGGGAGTGGGGGCAATCAGCCCCAGCATTTT CASSQDLMRQGSGGNQPQHF TRBD1 TRBJ1-5 TRBV4-3 NA
TGTGCCAGCAGTGGGGGGGGGAGCCAGCCCCAGCATTTT CASSGGGSQPQHF NA TRBJ1-5 TRBV25-1 NA
TGTGCCAGCTCACCACCGTCACGGGGGGGGTTCTTAAATGAGCAGTTCTTC CASSPPSRGGFLNEQFF TRBD2 TRBJ2-1 TRBV18 NA
TGTGCCAGCAGCAAAGAGATAGGAGGTGAGCAGTTCTTC CASSKEIGGEQFF NA TRBJ2-1 TRBV21-1 NA
TGTGCCAGCACCTTGGGACAGGGGCTTTACGAGCAGTACTTC CASTLGQGLYEQYF TRBD1 TRBJ2-7 TRBV6-6 NA
TGTGCCAGCAGTGAACCTGAGCGGGGGTACAATGAGCAGTTCTTC CASSEPERGYNEQFF TRBD2 TRBJ2-1 TRBV25-1 NA
TGTGCCAGCAGTTCGGCAGACTTCTACAATGAGCAGTTCTTC CASSSADFYNEQFF NA TRBJ2-1 TRBV6-5 NA
TGTGCCAGCAGTATCGGGGGAGGAAGCACAGATACGCAGTATTTT CASSIGGGSTDTQYF NA TRBJ2-3 TRBV6-1 NA
TGCGCCAGCAGCTCGGGGATTGTGCGTAGCAATGAGCAGTTCTTC CASSSGIVRSNEQFF NA TRBJ2-1 TRBV5-1 NA
TGTGCCAGCGGCCCAGGTAGCTCCTACGAGCAGTACTTC CASGPGSSYEQYF NA TRBJ2-7 TRBV28 NA
TGTGCCAGCAGCCAAGCCTTCCGGGGGAACTACTATGGCTACACCTTC CASSQAFRGNYYGYTF NA TRBJ1-2 TRBV14 few
TGTGCCAGCAGCCAAGAATGGGAGGGAGGGCACTACGAGCAGTACTTC CASSQEWEGGHYEQYF TRBD2 TRBJ2-7 TRBV4-2 NA
TGTGCCAGCAGCCCCCAGACAGGGGCTAACTATGGCTACACCTTC CASSPQTGANYGYTF TRBD1 TRBJ1-2 TRBV7-2 once
TGTGCCAGCAGCTTGGTTGGGCGCTTGAACACCGGGGAGCTGTTTTTT CASSLVGRLNTGELFF NA TRBJ2-2 TRBV5-4 NA
TGTGCCAGCAGTTCAAGCCCGTATAGCAATCAGCCCCAGCATTTT CASSSSPYSNQPQHF NA TRBJ1-5 TRBV27 NA
TGTGCCAGTAGTATTTTACAGAATCCTAGCACAGATACGCAGTATTTT CASSILQNPSTDTQYF NA TRBJ2-3 TRBV19 NA
TGCGCCAGCAGCTTGGCAGGTATTGATGAGCAGTTCTTC CASSLAGIDEQFF NA TRBJ2-1 TRBV5-1 NA
TGCGCCAGCAGCTTGGGAGGCGTGAACACTGAAGCTTTCTTT CASSLGGVNTEAFF NA TRBJ1-1 TRBV5-1 NA
TGTGCCAGCAGCTTAGAGAGGGGGTGGGAGCAGTACTTC CASSLERGWEQYF NA TRBJ2-7 TRBV11-2 NA
TGTGCCAGCAGGGGGGGATCCCCCAGCTCCTACAATGAGCAGTTCTTC CASRGGSPSSYNEQFF NA TRBJ2-1 TRBV27 NA
TGTGCCAGCAGCCCCGGACTAGCGGGAGTTGAGCAGTTCTTC CASSPGLAGVEQFF TRBD2 TRBJ2-1 TRBV7-8 NA
TGTGCCAGCAGCCCCAGACAGGGAAATTCACCCCTCCACTTT CASSPRQGNSPLHF TRBD1 TRBJ1-6 TRBV7-8 NA
TGTGCCAGCAGCTTGGGCGGAGACTATATGCAGCAGCAGTACTTC CASSLGGDYMQQQYF NA TRBJ2-7 TRBV5-4 NA
TGTGCCAGCAGCTTACACGGGGGTGATTCACCCCTCCACTTT CASSLHGGDSPLHF NA TRBJ1-6 TRBV7-3 NA
TGTGCCAGCAGCCAAAACACAGATACGCAGTATTTT CASSQNTDTQYF NA TRBJ2-3 TRBV13 NA
TGTGCCAGCAGTCCCACGCCGTCACTTTTCGTCGGTCGAGCGTATGGCTACACCTTC CASSPTPSLFVGRAYGYTF NA TRBJ1-2 TRBV27 NA
TGCGCCAGCAGCGACTCCGACAGAACGAACACCGGGGAGCTGTTTTTT CASSDSDRTNTGELFF NA TRBJ2-2 TRBV5-1 NA
TGTGCGCGACCAGAGGGACTAGCGGACTCCTACGAGCAGTACTTC CARPEGLADSYEQYF TRBD2 TRBJ2-7 TRBV7-9 NA
TGTGCCAGCTCCCCGCGACTAGCGGGAGTAAGCACAGATACGCAGTATTTT CASSPRLAGVSTDTQYF TRBD2 TRBJ2-3 TRBV2 NA